This T cell receptor (beta chain) was recovered during a study of T cell responses to AZD1222 COVID-19 vaccine. Method: immunoSEQ multiplex PCR; TCRdb's copy keeps in-frame clones and lacks some. The table records 150,000 to 160,000 clones, roughly nine tenths of them present only once. CDR1 is LGHDT and CDR2 is YNNKEL in the germline V gene (reference sequence). With 0 bases removed from V and 0 bases from J, the gap between germline ends came to 11 bases. This CDR3 comprises 17 residues. Sequenced here: peripheral blood, sampled 28 days after the second AZD1222 dose. The chain recombines TRBV3-1 (or the pseudogene TRBV3-2) with TRBJ1-4; D uncertain. This clonotype was sampled from an adult who received the AZD1222 COVID-19 vaccine. The CDR3 region has the DNA TGTGCCAGCAGCCAAGATGGAGGGTTTGCAACTAATGAAAAACTGTTTTTT. It specifies CASSQDGGFATNEKLFF.